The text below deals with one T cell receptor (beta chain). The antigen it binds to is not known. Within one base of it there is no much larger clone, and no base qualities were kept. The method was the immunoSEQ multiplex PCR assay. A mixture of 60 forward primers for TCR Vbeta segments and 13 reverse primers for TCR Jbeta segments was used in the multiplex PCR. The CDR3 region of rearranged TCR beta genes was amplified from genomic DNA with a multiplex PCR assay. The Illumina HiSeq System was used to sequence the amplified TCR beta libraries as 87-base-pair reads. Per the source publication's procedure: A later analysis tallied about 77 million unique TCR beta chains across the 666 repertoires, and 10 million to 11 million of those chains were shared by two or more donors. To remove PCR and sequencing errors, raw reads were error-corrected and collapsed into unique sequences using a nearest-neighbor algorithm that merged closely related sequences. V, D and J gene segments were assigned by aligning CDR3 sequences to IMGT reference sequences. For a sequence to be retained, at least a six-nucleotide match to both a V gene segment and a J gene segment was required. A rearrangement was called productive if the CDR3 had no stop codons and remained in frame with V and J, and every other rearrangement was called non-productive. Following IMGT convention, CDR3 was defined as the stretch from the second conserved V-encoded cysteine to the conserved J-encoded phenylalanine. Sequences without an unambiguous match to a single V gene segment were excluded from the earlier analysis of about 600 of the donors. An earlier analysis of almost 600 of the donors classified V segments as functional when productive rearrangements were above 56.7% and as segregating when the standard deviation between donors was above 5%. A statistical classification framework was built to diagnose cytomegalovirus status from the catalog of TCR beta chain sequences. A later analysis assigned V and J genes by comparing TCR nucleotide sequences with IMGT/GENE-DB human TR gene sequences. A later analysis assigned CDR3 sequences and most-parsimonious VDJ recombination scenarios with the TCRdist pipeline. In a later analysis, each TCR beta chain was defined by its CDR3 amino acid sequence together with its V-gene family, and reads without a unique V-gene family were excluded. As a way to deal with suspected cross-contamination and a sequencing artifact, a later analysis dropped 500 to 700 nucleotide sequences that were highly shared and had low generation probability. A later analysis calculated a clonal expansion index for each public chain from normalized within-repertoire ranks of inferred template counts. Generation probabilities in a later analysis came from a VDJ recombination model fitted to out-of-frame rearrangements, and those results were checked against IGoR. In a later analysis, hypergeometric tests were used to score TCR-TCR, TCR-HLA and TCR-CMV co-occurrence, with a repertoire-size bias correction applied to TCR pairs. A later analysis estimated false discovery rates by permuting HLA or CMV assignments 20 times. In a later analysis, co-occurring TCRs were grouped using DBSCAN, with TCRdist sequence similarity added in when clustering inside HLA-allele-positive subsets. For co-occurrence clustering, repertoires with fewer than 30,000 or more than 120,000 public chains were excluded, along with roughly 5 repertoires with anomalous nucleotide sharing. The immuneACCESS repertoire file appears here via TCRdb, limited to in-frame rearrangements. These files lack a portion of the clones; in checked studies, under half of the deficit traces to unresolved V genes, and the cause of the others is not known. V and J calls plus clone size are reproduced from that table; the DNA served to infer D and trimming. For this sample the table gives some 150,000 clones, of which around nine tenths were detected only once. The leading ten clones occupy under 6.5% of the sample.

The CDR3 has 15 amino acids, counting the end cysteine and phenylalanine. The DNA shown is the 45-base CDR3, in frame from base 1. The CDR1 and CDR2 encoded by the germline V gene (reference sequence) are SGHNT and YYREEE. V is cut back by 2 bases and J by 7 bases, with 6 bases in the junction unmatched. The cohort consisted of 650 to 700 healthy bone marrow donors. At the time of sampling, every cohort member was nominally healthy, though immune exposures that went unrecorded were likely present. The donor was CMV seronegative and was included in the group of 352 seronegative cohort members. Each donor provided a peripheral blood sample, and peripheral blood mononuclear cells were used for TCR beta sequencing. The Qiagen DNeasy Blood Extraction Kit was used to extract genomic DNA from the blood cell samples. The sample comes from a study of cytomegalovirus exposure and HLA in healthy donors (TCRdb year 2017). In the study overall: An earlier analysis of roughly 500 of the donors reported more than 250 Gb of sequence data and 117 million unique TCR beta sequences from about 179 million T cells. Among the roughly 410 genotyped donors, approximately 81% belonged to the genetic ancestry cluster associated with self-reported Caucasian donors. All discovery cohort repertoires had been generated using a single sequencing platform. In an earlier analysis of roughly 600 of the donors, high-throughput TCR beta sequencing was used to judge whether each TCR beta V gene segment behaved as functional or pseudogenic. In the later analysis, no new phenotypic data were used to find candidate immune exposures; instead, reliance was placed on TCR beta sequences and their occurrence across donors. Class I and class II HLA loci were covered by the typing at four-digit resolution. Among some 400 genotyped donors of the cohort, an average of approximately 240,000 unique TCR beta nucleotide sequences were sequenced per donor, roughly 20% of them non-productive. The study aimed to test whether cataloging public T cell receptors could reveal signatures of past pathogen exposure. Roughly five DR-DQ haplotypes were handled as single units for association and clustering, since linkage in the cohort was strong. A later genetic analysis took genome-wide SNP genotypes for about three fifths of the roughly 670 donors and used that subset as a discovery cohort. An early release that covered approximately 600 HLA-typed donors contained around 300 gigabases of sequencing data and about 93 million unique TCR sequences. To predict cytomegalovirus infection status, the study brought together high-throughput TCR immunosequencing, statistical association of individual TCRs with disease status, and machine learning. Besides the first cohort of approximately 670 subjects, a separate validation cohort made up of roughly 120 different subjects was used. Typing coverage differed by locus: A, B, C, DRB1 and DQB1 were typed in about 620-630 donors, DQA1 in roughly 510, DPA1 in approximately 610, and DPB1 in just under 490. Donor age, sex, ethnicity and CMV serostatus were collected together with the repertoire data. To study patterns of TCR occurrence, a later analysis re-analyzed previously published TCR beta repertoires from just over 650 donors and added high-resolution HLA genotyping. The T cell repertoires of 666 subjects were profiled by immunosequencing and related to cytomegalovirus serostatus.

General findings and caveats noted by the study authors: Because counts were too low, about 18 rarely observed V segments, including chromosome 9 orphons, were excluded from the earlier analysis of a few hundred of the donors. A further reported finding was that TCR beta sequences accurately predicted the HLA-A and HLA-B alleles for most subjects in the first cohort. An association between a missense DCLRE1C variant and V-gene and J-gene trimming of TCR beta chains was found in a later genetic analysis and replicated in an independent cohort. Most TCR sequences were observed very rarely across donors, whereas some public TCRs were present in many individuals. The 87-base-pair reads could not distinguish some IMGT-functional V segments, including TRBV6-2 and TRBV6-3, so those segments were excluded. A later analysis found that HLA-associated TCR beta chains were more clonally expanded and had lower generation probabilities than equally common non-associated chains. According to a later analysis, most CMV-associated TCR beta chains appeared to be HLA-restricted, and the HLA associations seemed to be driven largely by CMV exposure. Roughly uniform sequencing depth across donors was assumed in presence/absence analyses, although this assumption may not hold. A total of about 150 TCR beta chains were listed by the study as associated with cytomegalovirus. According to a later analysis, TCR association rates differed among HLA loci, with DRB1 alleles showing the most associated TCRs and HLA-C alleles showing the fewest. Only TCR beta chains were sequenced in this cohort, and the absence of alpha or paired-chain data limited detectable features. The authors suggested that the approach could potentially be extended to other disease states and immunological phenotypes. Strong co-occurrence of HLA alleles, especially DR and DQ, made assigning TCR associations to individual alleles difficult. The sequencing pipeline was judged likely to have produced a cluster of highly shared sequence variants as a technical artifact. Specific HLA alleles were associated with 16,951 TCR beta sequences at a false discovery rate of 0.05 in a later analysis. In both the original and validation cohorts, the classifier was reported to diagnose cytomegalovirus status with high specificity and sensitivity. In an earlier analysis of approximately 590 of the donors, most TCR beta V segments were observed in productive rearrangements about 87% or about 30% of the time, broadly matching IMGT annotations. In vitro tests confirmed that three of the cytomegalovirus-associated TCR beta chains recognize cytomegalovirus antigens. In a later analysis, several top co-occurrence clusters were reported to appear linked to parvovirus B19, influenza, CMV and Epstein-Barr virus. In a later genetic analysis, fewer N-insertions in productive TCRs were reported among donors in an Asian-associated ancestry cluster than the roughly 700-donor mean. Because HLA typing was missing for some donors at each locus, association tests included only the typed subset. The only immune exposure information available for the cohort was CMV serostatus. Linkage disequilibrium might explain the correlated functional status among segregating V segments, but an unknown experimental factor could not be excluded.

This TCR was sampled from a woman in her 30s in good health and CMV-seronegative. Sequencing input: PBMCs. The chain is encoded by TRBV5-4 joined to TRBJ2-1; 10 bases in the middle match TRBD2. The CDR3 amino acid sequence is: CASSFGLAGVNEQFF. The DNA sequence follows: TGTGCCAGCAGCTTTGGGCTAGCGGGAGTAAATGAGCAGTTCTTC.